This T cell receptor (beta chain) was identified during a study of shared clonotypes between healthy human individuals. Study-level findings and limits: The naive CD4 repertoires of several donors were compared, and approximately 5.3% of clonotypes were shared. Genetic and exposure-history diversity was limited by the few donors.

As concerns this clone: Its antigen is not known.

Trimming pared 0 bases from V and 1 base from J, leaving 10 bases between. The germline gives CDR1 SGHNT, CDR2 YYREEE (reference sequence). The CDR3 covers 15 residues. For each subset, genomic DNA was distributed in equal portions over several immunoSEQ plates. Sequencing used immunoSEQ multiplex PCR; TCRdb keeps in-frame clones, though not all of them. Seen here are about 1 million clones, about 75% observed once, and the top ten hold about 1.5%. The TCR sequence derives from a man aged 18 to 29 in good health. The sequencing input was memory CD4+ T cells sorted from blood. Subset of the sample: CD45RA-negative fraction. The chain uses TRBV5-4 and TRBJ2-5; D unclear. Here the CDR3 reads CASSLGFAGQETQYF. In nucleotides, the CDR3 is TGTGCCAGCAGCTTGGGTTTTGCAGGCCAAGAGACCCAGTACTTC.